This note documents a single TCR beta chain sequence. This sample was included in a study of cytomegalovirus exposure and HLA in healthy donors. This CDR3 comprises 14 residues. Germline lookup yields CDR1 ENHRY and CDR2 SYGVKD. The trim removed 6 bases at V and 5 bases at J, leaving 4 bases unmatched. The PCR was carried out with 60 Vbeta primers and 13 Jbeta primers. Authors' methods: A follow-up analysis tallied 73 million or so unique TCR beta chains, about 11 million shared. The assay was immunoSEQ multiplex PCR, and TCRdb's table has in-frame clones only and misses some. V and J calls and clone size are as listed in that table; D and trimming were resolved from the DNA. The sample records 95,000 to 150,000 clones, approximately 71% being singletons.

V and J are TRBV10-3 and TRBJ1-6, with TRBD1 matching 7 bases. Sequencing was performed on PBMCs. The source is a woman in her forties or fifties in good health and CMV-seronegative. In DNA form, the CDR3 reads TGTGCCATCAGCCGGGACAGCAATAATTCACCCCTCCACTTT. Protein sequence: CAISRDSNNSPLHF.